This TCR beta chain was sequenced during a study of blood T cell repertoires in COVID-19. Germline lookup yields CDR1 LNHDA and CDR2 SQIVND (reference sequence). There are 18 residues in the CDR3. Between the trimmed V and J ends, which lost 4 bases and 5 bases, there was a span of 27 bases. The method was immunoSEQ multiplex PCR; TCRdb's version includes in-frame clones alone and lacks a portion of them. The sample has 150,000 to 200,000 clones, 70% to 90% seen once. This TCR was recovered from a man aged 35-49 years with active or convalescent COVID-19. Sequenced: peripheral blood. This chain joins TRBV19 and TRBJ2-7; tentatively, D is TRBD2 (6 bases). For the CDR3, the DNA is TGTGCCAGTAGTAGGCGCGGATTGGTCGGTAGCGGCTTCAACGAGCAGTACTTC. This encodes CASSRRGLVGSGFNEQYF.